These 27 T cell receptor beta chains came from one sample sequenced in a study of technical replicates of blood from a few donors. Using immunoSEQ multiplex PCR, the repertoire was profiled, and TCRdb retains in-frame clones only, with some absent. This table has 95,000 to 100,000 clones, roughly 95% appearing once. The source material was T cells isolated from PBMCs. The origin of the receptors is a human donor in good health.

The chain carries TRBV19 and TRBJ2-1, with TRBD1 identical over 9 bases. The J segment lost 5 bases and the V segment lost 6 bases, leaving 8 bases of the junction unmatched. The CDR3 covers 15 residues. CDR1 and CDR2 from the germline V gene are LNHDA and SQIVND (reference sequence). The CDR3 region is CASRTGTGMNNEQFF. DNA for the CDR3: TGTGCCAGTAGGACCGGGACAGGGATGAACAATGAGCAGTTCTTC.

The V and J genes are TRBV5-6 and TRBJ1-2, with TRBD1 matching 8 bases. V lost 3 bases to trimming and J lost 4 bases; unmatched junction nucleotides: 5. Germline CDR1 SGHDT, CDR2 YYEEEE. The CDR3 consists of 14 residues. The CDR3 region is CASSWDRNFYGYTF. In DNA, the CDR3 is TGTGCCAGCAGCTGGGACAGGAACTTCTATGGCTACACCTTC.

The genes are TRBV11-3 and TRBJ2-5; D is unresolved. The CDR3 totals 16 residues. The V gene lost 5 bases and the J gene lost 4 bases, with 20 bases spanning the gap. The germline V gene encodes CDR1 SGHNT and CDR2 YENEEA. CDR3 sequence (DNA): TGTGCCAGCAGCCCACCGCTCGCCGGTTTGCTAGAGACCCAGTACTTC. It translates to CASSPPLAGLLETQYF.

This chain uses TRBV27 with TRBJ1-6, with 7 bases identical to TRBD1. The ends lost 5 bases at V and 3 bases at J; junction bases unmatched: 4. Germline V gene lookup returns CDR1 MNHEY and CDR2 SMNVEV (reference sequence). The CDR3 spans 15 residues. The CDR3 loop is CASSGRDSYNSPLHF. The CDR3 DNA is TGTGCCAGCAGTGGAAGGGACAGCTATAATTCACCCCTCCACTTT.

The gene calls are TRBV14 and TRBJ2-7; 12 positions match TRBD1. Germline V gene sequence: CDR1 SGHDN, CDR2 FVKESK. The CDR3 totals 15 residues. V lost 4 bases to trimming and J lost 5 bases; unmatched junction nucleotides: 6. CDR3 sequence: CASSPTGTGGDEQYF. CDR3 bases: TGTGCCAGCAGCCCTACCGGGACAGGGGGCGACGAGCAGTACTTC.

CDR3 sequence (DNA): TGTGCCAGTAGCTCCGTCGGGACAGGGGTTACTGAAGCTTTCTTT. This gives the protein CASSSVGTGVTEAFF. The chain couples TRBV19 to TRBJ1-1; 10 bases agree with TRBD1. The germline V gene has CDR1 LNHDA and CDR2 SQIVND (reference sequence). CDR3 length: 15 residues. With 6 bases clipped from V and 5 bases from J, the junction kept 9 bases outside the gene matches.

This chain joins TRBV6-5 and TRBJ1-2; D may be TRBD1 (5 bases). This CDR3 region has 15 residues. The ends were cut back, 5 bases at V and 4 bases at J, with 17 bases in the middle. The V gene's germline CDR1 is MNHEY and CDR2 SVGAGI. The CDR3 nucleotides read TGTGCCAGCAGTGCTTTCGGGACGGGGGGCTATGGCTACACCTTC. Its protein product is CASSAFGTGGYGYTF.

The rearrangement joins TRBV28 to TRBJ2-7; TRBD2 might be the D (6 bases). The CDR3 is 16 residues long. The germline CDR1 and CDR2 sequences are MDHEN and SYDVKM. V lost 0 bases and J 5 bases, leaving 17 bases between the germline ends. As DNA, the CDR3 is TGTGCCAGCAGTTTATGGATCAAGGGGAGGAGGCACGAGCAGTACTTC. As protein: CASSLWIKGRRHEQYF.

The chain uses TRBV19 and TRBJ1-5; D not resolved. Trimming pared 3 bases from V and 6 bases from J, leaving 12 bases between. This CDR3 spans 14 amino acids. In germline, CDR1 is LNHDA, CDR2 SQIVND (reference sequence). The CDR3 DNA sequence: TGTGCCAGTAGTATGGGCTCTCTGAGTCAGCCCCAGCATTTT. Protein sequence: CASSMGSLSQPQHF.

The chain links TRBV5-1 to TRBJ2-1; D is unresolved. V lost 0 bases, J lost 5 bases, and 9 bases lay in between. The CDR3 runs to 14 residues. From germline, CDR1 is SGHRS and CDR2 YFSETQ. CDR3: CASSLAFADNEQFF. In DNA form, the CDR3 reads TGCGCCAGCAGCTTGGCCTTCGCAGACAATGAGCAGTTCTTC. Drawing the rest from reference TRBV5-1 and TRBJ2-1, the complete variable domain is KAGVTQTPRYLIKTRGQQVTLSCSPISGHRSVSWYQQTPGQGLQFLFEYFSETQRNKGNFPGRFSGRQFSNSRSEMNVSTLELGDSALYLCASSLAFADNEQFFGPGTRLTVL.

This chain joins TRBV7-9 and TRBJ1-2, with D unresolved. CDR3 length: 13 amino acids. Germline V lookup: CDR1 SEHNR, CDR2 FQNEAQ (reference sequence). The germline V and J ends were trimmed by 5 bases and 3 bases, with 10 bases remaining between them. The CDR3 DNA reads TGTGCCAGCAGCAAAACAGAGCACTATGGCTACACCTTC. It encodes CASSKTEHYGYTF.

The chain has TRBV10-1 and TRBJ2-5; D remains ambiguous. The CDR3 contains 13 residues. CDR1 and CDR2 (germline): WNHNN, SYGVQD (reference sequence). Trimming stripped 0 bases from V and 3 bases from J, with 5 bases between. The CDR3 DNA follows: TGCGCCAGCAGTGAGTCCTATGAAGAGACCCAGTACTTC. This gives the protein CASSESYEETQYF.

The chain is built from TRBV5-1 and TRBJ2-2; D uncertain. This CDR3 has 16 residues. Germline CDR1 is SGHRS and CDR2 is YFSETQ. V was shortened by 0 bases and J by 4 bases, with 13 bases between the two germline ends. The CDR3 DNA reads TGCGCCAGCAGCTTGGATCCTCCGACTCCCACCGGGGAGCTGTTTTTT. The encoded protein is CASSLDPPTPTGELFF.

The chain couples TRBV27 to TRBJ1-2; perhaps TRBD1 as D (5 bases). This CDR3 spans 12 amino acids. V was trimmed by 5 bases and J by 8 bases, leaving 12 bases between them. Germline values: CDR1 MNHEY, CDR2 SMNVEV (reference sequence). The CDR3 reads CASSLGGEGYTF. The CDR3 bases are TGTGCCAGCAGTCTTGGAGGGGAAGGCTACACCTTC.

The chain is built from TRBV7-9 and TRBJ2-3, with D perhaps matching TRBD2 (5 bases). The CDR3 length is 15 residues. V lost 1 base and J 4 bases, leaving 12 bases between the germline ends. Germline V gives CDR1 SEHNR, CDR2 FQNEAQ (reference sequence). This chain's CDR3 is CASSLGGVVPDTQYF. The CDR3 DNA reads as TGTGCCAGCAGCTTAGGGGGAGTTGTGCCAGATACGCAGTATTTT.

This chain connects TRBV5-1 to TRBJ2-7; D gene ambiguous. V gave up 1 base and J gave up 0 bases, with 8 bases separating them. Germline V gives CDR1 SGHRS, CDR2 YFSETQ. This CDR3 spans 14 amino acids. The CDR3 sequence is CASSLMTSSYEQYF. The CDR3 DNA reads TGCGCCAGCAGCTTGATGACAAGCTCCTACGAGCAGTACTTC.

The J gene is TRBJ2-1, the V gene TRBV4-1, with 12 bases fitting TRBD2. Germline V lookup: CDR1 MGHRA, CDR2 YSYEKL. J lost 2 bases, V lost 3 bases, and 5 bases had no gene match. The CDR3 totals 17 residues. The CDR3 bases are TGCGCCAGCAGCCAGGGAACTAGCGGGGGGCCCTACAATGAGCAGTTCTTC. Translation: CASSQGTSGGPYNEQFF.

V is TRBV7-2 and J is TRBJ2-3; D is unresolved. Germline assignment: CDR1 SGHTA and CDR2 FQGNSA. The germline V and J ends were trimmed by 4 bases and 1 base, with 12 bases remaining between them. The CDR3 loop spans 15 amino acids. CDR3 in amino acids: CASSYLLDGTDTQYF. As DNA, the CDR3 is TGTGCCAGCAGCTACCTGTTAGATGGCACAGATACGCAGTATTTT.

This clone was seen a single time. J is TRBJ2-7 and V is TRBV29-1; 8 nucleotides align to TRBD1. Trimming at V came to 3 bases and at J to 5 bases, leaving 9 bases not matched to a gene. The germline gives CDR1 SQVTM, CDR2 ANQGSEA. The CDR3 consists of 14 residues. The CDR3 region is CSVDPTGGSNEQYF. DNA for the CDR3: TGCAGCGTTGATCCTACAGGGGGTAGCAACGAGCAGTACTTC.

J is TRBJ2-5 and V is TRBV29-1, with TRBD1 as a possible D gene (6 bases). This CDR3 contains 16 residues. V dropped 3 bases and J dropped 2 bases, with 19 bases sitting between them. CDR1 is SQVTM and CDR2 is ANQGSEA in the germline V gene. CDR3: CSVEGPDSTYQETQYF. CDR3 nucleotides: TGCAGCGTTGAGGGCCCGGACAGTACGTATCAAGAGACCCAGTACTTC.

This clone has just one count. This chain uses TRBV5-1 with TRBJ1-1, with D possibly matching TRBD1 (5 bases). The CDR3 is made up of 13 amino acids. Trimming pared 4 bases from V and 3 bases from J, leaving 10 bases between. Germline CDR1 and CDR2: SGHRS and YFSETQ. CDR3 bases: TGCGCCAGCAGCGCACCAGGGTACACTGAAGCTTTCTTT. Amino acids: CASSAPGYTEAFF.

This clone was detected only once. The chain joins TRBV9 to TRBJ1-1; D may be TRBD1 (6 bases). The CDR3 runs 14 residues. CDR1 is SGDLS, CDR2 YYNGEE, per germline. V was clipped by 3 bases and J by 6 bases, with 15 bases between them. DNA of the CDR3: TGTGCCAGCAGCGCATCCTCACAGGGACCTGAAGCTTTCTTT. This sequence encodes CASSASSQGPEAFF.

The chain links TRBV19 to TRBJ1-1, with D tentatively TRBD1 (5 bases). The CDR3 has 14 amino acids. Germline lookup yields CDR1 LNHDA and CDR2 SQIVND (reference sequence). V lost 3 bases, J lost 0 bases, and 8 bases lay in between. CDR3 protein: CASSIRQMNTEAFF. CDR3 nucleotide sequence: TGTGCCAGTAGTATTAGACAGATGAACACTGAAGCTTTCTTT.

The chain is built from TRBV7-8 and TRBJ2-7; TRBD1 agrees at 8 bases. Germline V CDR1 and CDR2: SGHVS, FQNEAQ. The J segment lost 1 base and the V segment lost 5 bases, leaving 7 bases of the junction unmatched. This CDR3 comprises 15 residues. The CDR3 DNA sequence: TGTGCCAGCAGCAGCGGACAGGGACCTTCCTACGAGCAGTACTTC. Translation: CASSSGQGPSYEQYF.

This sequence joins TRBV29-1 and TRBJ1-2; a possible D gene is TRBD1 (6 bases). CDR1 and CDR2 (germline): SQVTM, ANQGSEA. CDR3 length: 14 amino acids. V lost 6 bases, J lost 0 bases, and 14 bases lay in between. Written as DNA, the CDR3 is TGCAGCGTCCCGGACAGCCATACTAACTATGGCTACACCTTC. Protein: CSVPDSHTNYGYTF.

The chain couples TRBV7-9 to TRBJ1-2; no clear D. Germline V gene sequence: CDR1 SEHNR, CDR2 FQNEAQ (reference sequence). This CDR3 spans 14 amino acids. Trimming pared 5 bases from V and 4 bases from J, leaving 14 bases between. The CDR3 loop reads CASSANGAGYGYTF. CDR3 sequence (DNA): TGTGCCAGCAGCGCAAATGGTGCAGGCTATGGCTACACCTTC.

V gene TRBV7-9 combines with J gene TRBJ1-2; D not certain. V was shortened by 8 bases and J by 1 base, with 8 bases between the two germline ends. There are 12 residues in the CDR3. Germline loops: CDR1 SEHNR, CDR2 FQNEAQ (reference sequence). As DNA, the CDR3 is TGTGCCAGCTCCGGTCGTAACTATGGCTACACCTTC. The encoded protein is CASSGRNYGYTF.